The rows below give T cell receptor beta chains drawn from one sample of a study of T cells in Graves' hyperthyroidism and ophthalmopathy. TCRdb independently ran MiXCR on the multiplex PCR reads; one entry per CDR3 protein. The table records roughly 160,000 distinct CDR3 sequences, about 9% of them present only once. Sequencing used blood. Source of these receptors: a woman aged 18-30 years with Graves' hyperthyroidism that later progressed to Graves' ophthalmopathy. The CDR3 runs from the conserved cysteine through the conserved F or W. The order of the fields is J gene, D gene, V gene, clone size, CDR3 DNA, CDR3 protein. The D gene is left open where the match is weak. Clone size is not always given. Where it is, it says once, few, many or a class for expanded clones.

J gene: TRBJ2-1; D gene: TRBD2; V gene: TRBV6-1; clone size: many; CDR3 DNA: TGTGCCAGCTCGGTCTATGGCCGGGAGGAAAATGAGCAGTTCTTC; CDR3 protein: CASSVYGREENEQFF
J gene: TRBJ2-3; D gene: -; V gene: TRBV20-1; clone size: many; CDR3 DNA: TGCAGTGCTAGAGCACCTCTCACAGATACGCAGTATTTT; CDR3 protein: CSARAPLTDTQYF
J gene: TRBJ1-5; D gene: -; V gene: TRBV6-1; clone size: many; CDR3 DNA: TGTGCCAGCAGTGTCCGGGGGCCAAGCAATCAGCCCCAGCATTTT; CDR3 protein: CASSVRGPSNQPQHF
J gene: TRBJ1-6; D gene: -; V gene: TRBV7-9; clone size: few; CDR3 DNA: TGTGCCAGCAGCCCCTCCGGGAATTCACCCCTCCACTTT; CDR3 protein: CASSPSGNSPLHF
J gene: TRBJ2-1; D gene: TRBD2; V gene: TRBV7-9; clone size: many; CDR3 DNA: TGTGCCAGCAGCTCCACTAGCGGGAGGGTCTACAATGAGCAGTTCTTC; CDR3 protein: CASSSTSGRVYNEQFF
J gene: TRBJ1-2; D gene: -; V gene: TRBV11-2; clone size: many; CDR3 DNA: TGTGCCAGCAGCTTAGCGTGGGGGGCGAGCTATGGCTACACCTTC; CDR3 protein: CASSLAWGASYGYTF
J gene: TRBJ2-7; D gene: -; V gene: TRBV5-5; clone size: once; CDR3 DNA: TGTGCCAGCAGCGCCGGGGCCTCCCCTACCCACGAGCAGTACTTC; CDR3 protein: CASSAGASPTHEQYF
J gene: TRBJ2-7; D gene: -; V gene: TRBV4-1; clone size: few; CDR3 DNA: TGCGCCAGCAGCCAAGGCTCCATCCAAAGCTCCTACGAGCAGTACTTC; CDR3 protein: CASSQGSIQSSYEQYF
J gene: TRBJ2-1; D gene: TRBD2; V gene: TRBV7-9; clone size: -; CDR3 DNA: TGTGCCAGCAGCTTAGGTTGGCTAGCGGGGGTGAATGAGCAGTTCTTC; CDR3 protein: CASSLGWLAGVNEQFF
J gene: TRBJ2-1; D gene: TRBD2; V gene: TRBV30; clone size: many; CDR3 DNA: TGTGCCTGGAGTGTACTAGCGGGGGGGCCAAGTGAGCAGTTCTTC; CDR3 protein: CAWSVLAGGPSEQFF
J gene: TRBJ1-1; D gene: -; V gene: TRBV2; clone size: many; CDR3 DNA: TGTGCCAGCAAATATCTTTGGAACACTGAAGCTTTCTTT; CDR3 protein: CASKYLWNTEAFF
J gene: TRBJ1-2; D gene: -; V gene: TRBV3-1; clone size: many; CDR3 DNA: TGTGCCAGCAGCCAGGCGGGTGATGGCTACACCTTC; CDR3 protein: CASSQAGDGYTF
J gene: TRBJ2-5; D gene: -; V gene: TRBV30; clone size: -; CDR3 DNA: TGTGCCTGGAAGTTGGGTATCGGGGGAGAGACCCAGTACTTC; CDR3 protein: CAWKLGIGGETQYF
J gene: TRBJ1-5; D gene: -; V gene: TRBV19; clone size: -; CDR3 DNA: TGTGCCAGTAGTATAGAGGCAGTACATCAGCCCCAGCATTTT; CDR3 protein: CASSIEAVHQPQHF
J gene: TRBJ2-4; D gene: TRBD2; V gene: TRBV11-2; clone size: many; CDR3 DNA: TGTGCCAGCAGCTTAGATGTTAGCGGGGGCATTCAGTACTTC; CDR3 protein: CASSLDVSGGIQYF
J gene: TRBJ1-6; D gene: TRBD1; V gene: TRBV7-8; clone size: many; CDR3 DNA: TGTGCCAGCAGCTTAAAACAGGGGGATGGGTCACCCCTCCACTTT; CDR3 protein: CASSLKQGDGSPLHF
J gene: TRBJ2-3; D gene: TRBD2; V gene: TRBV5-1; clone size: many; CDR3 DNA: TGCGCCAGCAGCACCGGGACTAGCGGGTACACAGATACGCAGTATTTT; CDR3 protein: CASSTGTSGYTDTQYF
J gene: TRBJ2-3; D gene: TRBD2; V gene: TRBV24-1; clone size: few; CDR3 DNA: TGTGCCACCAGTGAGACCGGGACTAGCGGGGGGGCAGATACGCAGTATTTT; CDR3 protein: CATSETGTSGGADTQYF
J gene: TRBJ2-7; D gene: -; V gene: TRBV5-5; clone size: -; CDR3 DNA: TGTGCCAGCAGCCCTCCGGTTAGAGGGTCCCACTACGAGCAGTACTTC; CDR3 protein: CASSPPVRGSHYEQYF
J gene: TRBJ2-2; D gene: -; V gene: TRBV6-4; clone size: -; CDR3 DNA: TGTGCCAGCAGTGACGCAACAGGGTCCGGGGAGCTGTTTTTT; CDR3 protein: CASSDATGSGELFF
J gene: TRBJ1-4; D gene: -; V gene: TRBV20-1; clone size: -; CDR3 DNA: TGCAGTGCTAGAGCCACAGGTTTTGGTAATGAAAAACTGTTTTTT; CDR3 protein: CSARATGFGNEKLFF
J gene: TRBJ2-1; D gene: -; V gene: TRBV7-2; clone size: many; CDR3 DNA: TGTGCCAGCAGCTTGTATAGCGATGAGCAGTTCTTC; CDR3 protein: CASSLYSDEQFF
J gene: TRBJ1-2; D gene: -; V gene: TRBV13; clone size: many; CDR3 DNA: TGTGCCAGCAGCATCAGCGGGGAAGGCTATGGCTACACCTTC; CDR3 protein: CASSISGEGYGYTF
J gene: TRBJ2-7; D gene: TRBD2; V gene: TRBV11-2; clone size: many; CDR3 DNA: TGTGCCAGCAGAAGACTAGCGGACGAGCAGTACTTC; CDR3 protein: CASRRLADEQYF
J gene: TRBJ2-7; D gene: TRBD1; V gene: TRBV5-1; clone size: -; CDR3 DNA: TGCGCCAGCAGCCTACAGGGGGTCGGCTACGAGCAGTACTTC; CDR3 protein: CASSLQGVGYEQYF
J gene: TRBJ1-2; D gene: TRBD1; V gene: TRBV6-1; clone size: many; CDR3 DNA: TGTGCCAGCAGTCTCGGGACAGGGGAAGGCTACACCTTC; CDR3 protein: CASSLGTGEGYTF
J gene: TRBJ1-3; D gene: -; V gene: TRBV9; clone size: few; CDR3 DNA: TGTGCCAGCAGCGTAGGGCCCCCAGACAGCGGAAACACCATATATTTT; CDR3 protein: CASSVGPPDSGNTIYF
J gene: TRBJ1-1; D gene: -; V gene: TRBV30; clone size: many; CDR3 DNA: TGTGCCTGGAATCCCGCGGAGAACACTGAAGCTTTCTTT; CDR3 protein: CAWNPAENTEAFF
J gene: TRBJ2-7; D gene: TRBD1; V gene: TRBV18; clone size: -; CDR3 DNA: TGTGCCAGCTCACCAGCCTTCCCGGACAGGTCCAACTCCTACGAGCAGTACTTC; CDR3 protein: CASSPAFPDRSNSYEQYF
J gene: TRBJ1-1; D gene: -; V gene: TRBV6-5; clone size: many; CDR3 DNA: TGTGCCAGCAGTTACGGGAGACACGATAACACTGAAGCTTTCTTT; CDR3 protein: CASSYGRHDNTEAFF
J gene: TRBJ2-1; D gene: -; V gene: TRBV6-6; clone size: many; CDR3 DNA: TGTGCCAGCAGTTACTCCCGGCGCGCCTACAATGAGCAGTTCTTC; CDR3 protein: CASSYSRRAYNEQFF
J gene: TRBJ2-1; D gene: TRBD2; V gene: TRBV5-4; clone size: once; CDR3 DNA: TGTGCCAGCAGCTTGTTCCCTAGCGGGAACTCCTACAATGAGCAGTTCTTC; CDR3 protein: CASSLFPSGNSYNEQFF
J gene: TRBJ1-4; D gene: -; V gene: TRBV20-1; clone size: many; CDR3 DNA: TGCAGTGCTAGTTTTTTACAGACTAATGAAAAACTGTTTTTT; CDR3 protein: CSASFLQTNEKLFF
J gene: TRBJ2-3; D gene: -; V gene: TRBV5-5; clone size: many; CDR3 DNA: TGTGCCAGCAGCGCCCTAGACACAGATACGCAGTATTTT; CDR3 protein: CASSALDTDTQYF
J gene: TRBJ2-1; D gene: TRBD2; V gene: TRBV3-1; clone size: few; CDR3 DNA: TGTGCCAGCAGCCAATTTAGCGGGGCGGCGGGAGGTGAGCAGTTCTTC; CDR3 protein: CASSQFSGAAGGEQFF
J gene: TRBJ1-1; D gene: -; V gene: TRBV11-2; clone size: many; CDR3 DNA: TGTGCCAGCAGCTTATACAACACTGAAGCTTTCTTT; CDR3 protein: CASSLYNTEAFF
J gene: TRBJ2-5; D gene: -; V gene: TRBV14; clone size: many; CDR3 DNA: TGTGCCAGCAGCCAGAATCCTAGCGTCGGGGAGACCCAGTACTTC; CDR3 protein: CASSQNPSVGETQYF
J gene: TRBJ2-2; D gene: TRBD1; V gene: TRBV6-1; clone size: many; CDR3 DNA: TGTGCCAGCAGAGCTGGGACAGGGGGGCTAGGGAACACCGGGGAGCTGTTTTTT; CDR3 protein: CASRAGTGGLGNTGELFF
J gene: TRBJ2-1; D gene: -; V gene: TRBV5-6; clone size: few; CDR3 DNA: TGTGCCAGCAGCTTGGGCAGCTTAAGCTCCTACAATGAGCAGTTCTTC; CDR3 protein: CASSLGSLSSYNEQFF
J gene: TRBJ1-5; D gene: -; V gene: TRBV2; clone size: many; CDR3 DNA: TGTGCCAGCAGTGAAGATGGGGGGCAGCCCCAGCATTTT; CDR3 protein: CASSEDGGQPQHF
J gene: TRBJ2-7; D gene: -; V gene: TRBV20-1; clone size: many; CDR3 DNA: TGCAGTGCTAGAGATGAGCCAGGGTCCTACGAGCAGTACTTC; CDR3 protein: CSARDEPGSYEQYF
J gene: TRBJ1-4; D gene: -; V gene: TRBV11-2; clone size: many; CDR3 DNA: TGTGCCAGCAGCCCAGAGAAAGGAGGAAGGGAAAAACTGTTTTTT; CDR3 protein: CASSPEKGGREKLFF
J gene: TRBJ2-7; D gene: TRBD1; V gene: TRBV10-3; clone size: many; CDR3 DNA: TGTGCCATCAGACAGGGGGCCGACTACGAGCAGTACTTC; CDR3 protein: CAIRQGADYEQYF
J gene: TRBJ1-5; D gene: -; V gene: TRBV4-1; clone size: many; CDR3 DNA: TGCGCCAGCAGCCAAGTAACCGGGAGGGAGCCCCAGCATTTT; CDR3 protein: CASSQVTGREPQHF
J gene: TRBJ1-5; D gene: -; V gene: TRBV15; clone size: many; CDR3 DNA: TGTGCCACCAGCAGAGACGTGGGCAGGGTTGGTGAGCCCCAGCATTTT; CDR3 protein: CATSRDVGRVGEPQHF
J gene: TRBJ2-2; D gene: -; V gene: TRBV18; clone size: -; CDR3 DNA: TGTGCCAGCTCACCACCTTTTGCGGGACCTAACACCGGGGAGCTGTTTTTT; CDR3 protein: CASSPPFAGPNTGELFF
J gene: TRBJ2-7; D gene: -; V gene: TRBV20-1; clone size: many; CDR3 DNA: TGCAGTGCTAGAGAGGGACTCGGCGAGCAGTACTTC; CDR3 protein: CSAREGLGEQYF
J gene: TRBJ1-2; D gene: -; V gene: TRBV28; clone size: many; CDR3 DNA: TGTGCCTGCATTGGGGAACGGGGCTATGGCTACACCTTC; CDR3 protein: CACIGERGYGYTF
J gene: TRBJ2-1; D gene: -; V gene: TRBV15; clone size: many; CDR3 DNA: TGTGCCACCGGGACTCTCGACAATGAGCAGTTCTTC; CDR3 protein: CATGTLDNEQFF
J gene: TRBJ2-7; D gene: -; V gene: TRBV20-1; clone size: many; CDR3 DNA: TGCAGTGCTAGAGATCTAGGCTCCTACGAGCAGTACTTC; CDR3 protein: CSARDLGSYEQYF
J gene: TRBJ2-1; D gene: TRBD2; V gene: TRBV6-1; clone size: few; CDR3 DNA: TGTGCCAGCAGTGAAACCCTAGCGGGCCCATACAATGAGCAGTTCTTC; CDR3 protein: CASSETLAGPYNEQFF
J gene: TRBJ2-1; D gene: -; V gene: TRBV7-2; clone size: many; CDR3 DNA: TGTGCCAGCAGCTTAGTTTGGGGTGAGCAGTTCTTC; CDR3 protein: CASSLVWGEQFF
J gene: TRBJ1-1; D gene: -; V gene: TRBV10-3; clone size: many; CDR3 DNA: TGTGCCATACAGGGGAACACTGAAGCTTTCTTT; CDR3 protein: CAIQGNTEAFF
J gene: TRBJ2-7; D gene: -; V gene: TRBV7-9; clone size: many; CDR3 DNA: TGTGCCAGCAACTCAGCCACAGGGCCCACCTACGAGCAGTACTTC; CDR3 protein: CASNSATGPTYEQYF
J gene: TRBJ1-2; D gene: TRBD1; V gene: TRBV18; clone size: -; CDR3 DNA: TGTGCCAGCTCACCGACACAGGGGGAGCAAGGGTATGGCTACACCTTC; CDR3 protein: CASSPTQGEQGYGYTF
J gene: TRBJ2-3; D gene: -; V gene: TRBV20-1; clone size: many; CDR3 DNA: TGCAGTGCCTTACTAGCTTTCACAGATACGCAGTATTTT; CDR3 protein: CSALLAFTDTQYF
J gene: TRBJ1-1; D gene: TRBD1; V gene: TRBV7-3; clone size: many; CDR3 DNA: TGTGCCAGCAGCGAGGACAGGGGGATCCACACTGAAGCTTTCTTT; CDR3 protein: CASSEDRGIHTEAFF
J gene: TRBJ2-7; D gene: -; V gene: TRBV29-1; clone size: many; CDR3 DNA: TGCAGCGTCGGTTTGGAGACAATTAGTTACGAGCAGTACTTC; CDR3 protein: CSVGLETISYEQYF